The TCR beta chain described here comes from a study of cytomegalovirus exposure and HLA in healthy donors. Study-level information: HLA-typed donors contributed some 77 million unique TCRs, which were held in an early data release. Study results and limitations: Trimming of TCR beta V- and J-genes showed a link, identified in a later analysis, to a missense DCLRE1C variant. Most TCR sequences showed up rarely, but some public TCRs showed up in many donors.

Trimming took off 5 bases at V and 4 bases at J, with 9 bases between the two ends. This CDR3 is 12 amino acids long. Germline lookup yields CDR1 SGHRS and CDR2 YFSETQ. The PCR employed 60 Vbeta primers together with 13 Jbeta primers. Method: immunoSEQ multiplex PCR; TCRdb's copy keeps in-frame clones and lacks some. In the table there are tens of thousands of clones, around 72% of which are singletons. In regard to this clone: Its antigen remains unknown.

The sequenced sample consisted of PBMCs. The chain uses TRBV5-1 and TRBJ2-5, with D perhaps matching TRBD1 (6 bases). This clonotype was obtained from a middle-aged woman in good health and CMV-seropositive. In DNA form, the CDR3 reads TGCGCCAGCAGTAGGGGGTTAGAGACCCAGTACTTC. It yields the protein CASSRGLETQYF.